The source of this TCR beta chain is a study of cytomegalovirus exposure and HLA in healthy donors. Background on the study: The approximately 100 million unique TCR beta sequences, from about 179 million T cells, were found by an earlier analysis. The study, taken as a whole, reports: For presence/absence analyses, sequencing depth was assumed to be roughly uniform across donors. Most TCR beta V segments were productive about 87% or about 30% of the time in an earlier analysis.

PCR involved 60 Vbeta and 13 Jbeta primers. Authors' processing steps: There were around 77 million unique TCR beta chains by a later count, and about 12 million of them were shared. Clones were sequenced by immunoSEQ multiplex PCR, and TCRdb holds only the in-frame ones, with some missing. V and J calls and clone size are those listed in that table; D and trimming were worked out from the DNA. In the table there are about 95,000 clones, roughly 71% of which are singletons. In regard to this clone: Its antigen is as yet unknown.

V gave up 0 bases and J gave up 7 bases, with 16 bases separating them. The CDR3 has 15 amino acids. Per germline, CDR1 SGDLS and CDR2 YYNGEE. The sample was PBMCs. The receptor's source is a woman aged 40-49 years in good health and CMV-seronegative. The V gene is TRBV9, the J gene TRBJ1-1; D possibly corresponds to TRBD1 (6 bases). The CDR3 is CASSVVHRAVGEAFF. The DNA for the CDR3 is TGTGCCAGCAGCGTAGTGCACAGGGCTGTTGGTGAAGCTTTCTTT.